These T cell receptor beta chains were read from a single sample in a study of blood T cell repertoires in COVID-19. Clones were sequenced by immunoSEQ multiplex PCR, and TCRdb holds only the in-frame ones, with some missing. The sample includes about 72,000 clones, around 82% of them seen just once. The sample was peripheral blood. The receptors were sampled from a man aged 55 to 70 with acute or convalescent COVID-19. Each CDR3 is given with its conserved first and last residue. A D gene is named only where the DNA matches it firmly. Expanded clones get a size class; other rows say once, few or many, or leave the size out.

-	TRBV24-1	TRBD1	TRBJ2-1	TGTGCCACCGGCCAAAGCGGGACAGGGGGCCGCGATGAGCAGTTCTTC	CATGQSGTGGRDEQFF
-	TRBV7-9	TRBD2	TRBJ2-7	TGTGCCAGCAGCACGCTAGCGGGGGGGCCTTTTGAGCAGTACTTC	CASSTLAGGPFEQYF
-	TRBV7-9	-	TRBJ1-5	TGTGCCAGCAGCTTAGACACGTATAGCAATCAGCCCCAGCATTTT	CASSLDTYSNQPQHF
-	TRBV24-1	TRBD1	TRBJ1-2	TGTGCCACCCAGCGGGACAGGGACTATGGCTACACCTTC	CATQRDRDYGYTF
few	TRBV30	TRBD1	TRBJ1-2	TGTGCCTGGAGGGGACAGAGCCGATATGGCTACACCTTC	CAWRGQSRYGYTF
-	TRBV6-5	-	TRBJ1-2	TGTGCCACGACCCAGGGGTATGGCTACACCTTC	CATTQGYGYTF
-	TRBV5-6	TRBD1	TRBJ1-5	TGTGCCAGCAGCCGGACAGGGAGGGATCAGCCCCAGCATTTT	CASSRTGRDQPQHF
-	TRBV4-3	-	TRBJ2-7	TGCGCCAGCAGCCAATCTAAACAGGGTAAGCAGTACTTC	CASSQSKQGKQYF
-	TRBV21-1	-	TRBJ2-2	TGTGCCAGCAGCAAAGCGGCCTGTATCGTGAACACCGGGGAGCTGTTTTTT	CASSKAACIVNTGELFF
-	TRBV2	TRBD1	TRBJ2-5	TGTGCCAGCAGTACCGACAGGGGGAAAGAGACCCAGTACTTC	CASSTDRGKETQYF
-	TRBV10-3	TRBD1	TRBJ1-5	TGTGCCATCAGCACTGGGACAGTCGGTAGCAATCAGCCCCAGCATTTT	CAISTGTVGSNQPQHF
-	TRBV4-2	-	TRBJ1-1	TGTGCCAGCAGCCAAGATTCGGTCGCGATGAACACTGAAGCTTTCTTT	CASSQDSVAMNTEAFF
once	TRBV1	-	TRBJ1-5	TGCACCAGCAGCCAAGCGGGTTGTCAGCCCCAGCATTTT	CTSSQAGCQPQHF
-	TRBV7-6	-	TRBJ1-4	TGTGCCAGCAGCCCTCGACCCTCTGGGGAGGAAAAACTGTTTTTT	CASSPRPSGEEKLFF
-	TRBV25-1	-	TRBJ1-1	TGTGCCAGCAGATCCCTCGGGGGGGTGGGTGAAGCTTTCTTT	CASRSLGGVGEAFF
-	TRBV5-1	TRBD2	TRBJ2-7	TGCGCCAGCAGCTTAGGCGGGGGCCTAGCGGGGGCCTACGAGCAGTACTTC	CASSLGGGLAGAYEQYF
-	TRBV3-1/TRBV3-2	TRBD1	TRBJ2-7	TGTGCCAGCAGCTTATCAGGGGGTGACGAGCAGTACTTC	CASSLSGGDEQYF
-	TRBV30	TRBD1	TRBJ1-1	TGTGCCTGGTCAGACAGGGGGAACACTGAAGCTTTCTTT	CAWSDRGNTEAFF
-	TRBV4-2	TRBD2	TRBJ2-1	TGTGCCAGCAGCCCGCGAGCCCATGGCGGCGCGGGGGGGGAAAATGAGCAGTTCTTC	CASSPRAHGGAGGENEQFF
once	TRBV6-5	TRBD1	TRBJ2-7	TGTGCCAGCAGTCACCGGGACAGGGGATCCTACGAGCAGTACTTC	CASSHRDRGSYEQYF
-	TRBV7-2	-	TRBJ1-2	TGTGCCAGCAGCTTAACGACTCGGGATGGCTACACCTTC	CASSLTTRDGYTF
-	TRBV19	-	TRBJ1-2	TGTGCCAGTAGTATTCAGGCCTCACGGCCCTTTTTACATGGCTACACCTTC	CASSIQASRPFLHGYTF
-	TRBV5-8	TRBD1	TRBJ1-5	TGTGCCAGCAGCTTGCCCTTTGGACAGGGCCATCAGCCCCAGCATTTT	CASSLPFGQGHQPQHF
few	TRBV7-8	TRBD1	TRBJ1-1	TGTGCCAGCAGCGCACGGACAGGGATTAGTGGCACTGAAGCTTTCTTT	CASSARTGISGTEAFF
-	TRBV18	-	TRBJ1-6	TGTGCCAGCTCACACCGGGACGACACTCGGGGGTCACCCCTCCACTTT	CASSHRDDTRGSPLHF
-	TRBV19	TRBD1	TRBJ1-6	TGTGCCAGTAGTATGCCGGGACAGGGAGTAACTTCACCCCTCCACTTT	CASSMPGQGVTSPLHF
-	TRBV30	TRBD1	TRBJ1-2	TGTGCCTGGAGTGGGACAGGATATGGCTACACCTTC	CAWSGTGYGYTF
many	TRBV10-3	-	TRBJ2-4	TGTGCCATCAGACCCGAGCTGGGGGCAAACATTCAGTACTTC	CAIRPELGANIQYF
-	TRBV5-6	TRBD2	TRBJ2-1	TGTGCCAGCAGCTTTGGGACTAGCGGGGGGTACAATGAGCAGTTCTTC	CASSFGTSGGYNEQFF
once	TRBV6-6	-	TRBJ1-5	TGTGCCAGCAGTTTACAGGGTGTCGATCAGCCCCAGCATTTT	CASSLQGVDQPQHF
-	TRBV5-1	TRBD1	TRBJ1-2	TGCGCCAGCAGCTGGGGATTCGGGACAGGGAAAAACTATGGCTACACCTTC	CASSWGFGTGKNYGYTF
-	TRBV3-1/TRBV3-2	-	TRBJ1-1	TGTGCCAGCAGCCAAGATCTTAGGACAGTGAACACTGAAGCTTTCTTT	CASSQDLRTVNTEAFF
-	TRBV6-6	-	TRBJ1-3	TGTGCCAGCAGTCGATCCCGGGACATTAGCTCTGGAAACACCATATATTTT	CASSRSRDISSGNTIYF
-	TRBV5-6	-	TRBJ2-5	TGTGCCAGCAGCGCCGCTGGGGGCTTTAGGGAGACCCAGTACTTC	CASSAAGGFRETQYF
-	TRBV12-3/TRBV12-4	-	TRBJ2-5	TGTGCCAGCAGTTCAGGGGTAGGAGAGACCCAGTACTTC	CASSSGVGETQYF
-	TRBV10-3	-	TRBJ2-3	TGTGCCATCAGCCCGGACAGTCGTACGCAGTATTTT	CAISPDSRTQYF
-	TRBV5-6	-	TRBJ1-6	TGTGCCAGCAGCTTTTTAGGGGCTGGGAATAATTCACCCCTCCACTTT	CASSFLGAGNNSPLHF
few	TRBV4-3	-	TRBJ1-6	TGCGCCAGCAGCCAAGAGTATCAGGGGAATTCACCCCTCCACTTT	CASSQEYQGNSPLHF
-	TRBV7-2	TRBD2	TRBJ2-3	TGTGCCAGCAGCTTAGTTGCGGGGGGGCCGGATACGCAGTATTTT	CASSLVAGGPDTQYF
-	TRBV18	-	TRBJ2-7	TGTGCCAGCTCACCGGCCAGGGGCTACGAGCAGTACTTC	CASSPARGYEQYF
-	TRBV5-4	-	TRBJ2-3	TGTGCCAGCAGCTTGGGACGGGTCTCTAGCACAGATACGCAGTATTTT	CASSLGRVSSTDTQYF
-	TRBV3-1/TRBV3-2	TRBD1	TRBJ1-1	TGTGCCAGCAGCCACATAAAAGGACAGGATCGAGCTTTCTTT	CASSHIKGQDRAFF
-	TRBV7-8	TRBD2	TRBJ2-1	TGTGCCAGCAGCTTAATTATCTTCGGGGGGGCTAGGCCTAATGAGCAGTTCTTC	CASSLIIFGGARPNEQFF
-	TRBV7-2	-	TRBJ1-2	TGTGCCAGCAGCTTAAACCGGCAGGGAGGAAACACCTTC	CASSLNRQGGNTF
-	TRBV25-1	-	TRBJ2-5	TGTGCCAGCAGTGAATTCAGGCAGACACAAGAGACCCAGTACTTC	CASSEFRQTQETQYF
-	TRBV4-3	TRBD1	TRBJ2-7	TGCGCCAGCAGCCAAGATGGGACAGGGATAACCTACGAGCAGTACTTC	CASSQDGTGITYEQYF
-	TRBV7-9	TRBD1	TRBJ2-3	TGTGCCAGCAGCTTGAGGGGCGGACAGGGACTCACAGATACGCAGTATTTT	CASSLRGGQGLTDTQYF
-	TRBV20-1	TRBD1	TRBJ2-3	TGCAGTGCTGAAACAGGGGCAACGCAGTATTTT	CSAETGATQYF
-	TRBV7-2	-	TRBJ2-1	TGTGCCAGCAGCTTAGAGGGGCGAGAATACAATGAGCAGTTCTTC	CASSLEGREYNEQFF
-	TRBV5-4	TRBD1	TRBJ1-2	TGTGCCAGCAGAACTCAGACAGGGAGGCATGGCTACACCTTC	CASRTQTGRHGYTF
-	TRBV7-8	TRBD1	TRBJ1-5	TGTGCCAGCAGCTTAGGAAACAGGGGGTTTAATCAGCCCCAGCATTTT	CASSLGNRGFNQPQHF
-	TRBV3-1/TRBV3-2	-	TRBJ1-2	TGTGCCAGCAGCCACCGGTCAGGGGCTCCGAAATCTAACTATGGCTACACCTTC	CASSHRSGAPKSNYGYTF